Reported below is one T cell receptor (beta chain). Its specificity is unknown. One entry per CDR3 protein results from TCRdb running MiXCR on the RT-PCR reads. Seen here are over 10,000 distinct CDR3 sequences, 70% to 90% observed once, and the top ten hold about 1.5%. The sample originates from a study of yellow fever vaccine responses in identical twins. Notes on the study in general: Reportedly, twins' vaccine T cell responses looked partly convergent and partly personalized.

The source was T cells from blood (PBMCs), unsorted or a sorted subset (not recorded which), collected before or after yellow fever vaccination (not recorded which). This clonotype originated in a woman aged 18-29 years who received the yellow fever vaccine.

CDR3 sequence reads: CATGRDYNEQFF. The CDR3 region has the DNA TGTGCCACCGGGAGGGATTACAATGAGCAGTTCTTC. J is TRBJ2-1 and V is TRBV2, with 8 bases fitting TRBD2. The V segment lost 10 bases and the J segment 4 bases; nucleotides outside the gene matches: 3. This CDR3 is 12 amino acids long. The germline V gene has CDR1 SNHLY and CDR2 FYNNEI.